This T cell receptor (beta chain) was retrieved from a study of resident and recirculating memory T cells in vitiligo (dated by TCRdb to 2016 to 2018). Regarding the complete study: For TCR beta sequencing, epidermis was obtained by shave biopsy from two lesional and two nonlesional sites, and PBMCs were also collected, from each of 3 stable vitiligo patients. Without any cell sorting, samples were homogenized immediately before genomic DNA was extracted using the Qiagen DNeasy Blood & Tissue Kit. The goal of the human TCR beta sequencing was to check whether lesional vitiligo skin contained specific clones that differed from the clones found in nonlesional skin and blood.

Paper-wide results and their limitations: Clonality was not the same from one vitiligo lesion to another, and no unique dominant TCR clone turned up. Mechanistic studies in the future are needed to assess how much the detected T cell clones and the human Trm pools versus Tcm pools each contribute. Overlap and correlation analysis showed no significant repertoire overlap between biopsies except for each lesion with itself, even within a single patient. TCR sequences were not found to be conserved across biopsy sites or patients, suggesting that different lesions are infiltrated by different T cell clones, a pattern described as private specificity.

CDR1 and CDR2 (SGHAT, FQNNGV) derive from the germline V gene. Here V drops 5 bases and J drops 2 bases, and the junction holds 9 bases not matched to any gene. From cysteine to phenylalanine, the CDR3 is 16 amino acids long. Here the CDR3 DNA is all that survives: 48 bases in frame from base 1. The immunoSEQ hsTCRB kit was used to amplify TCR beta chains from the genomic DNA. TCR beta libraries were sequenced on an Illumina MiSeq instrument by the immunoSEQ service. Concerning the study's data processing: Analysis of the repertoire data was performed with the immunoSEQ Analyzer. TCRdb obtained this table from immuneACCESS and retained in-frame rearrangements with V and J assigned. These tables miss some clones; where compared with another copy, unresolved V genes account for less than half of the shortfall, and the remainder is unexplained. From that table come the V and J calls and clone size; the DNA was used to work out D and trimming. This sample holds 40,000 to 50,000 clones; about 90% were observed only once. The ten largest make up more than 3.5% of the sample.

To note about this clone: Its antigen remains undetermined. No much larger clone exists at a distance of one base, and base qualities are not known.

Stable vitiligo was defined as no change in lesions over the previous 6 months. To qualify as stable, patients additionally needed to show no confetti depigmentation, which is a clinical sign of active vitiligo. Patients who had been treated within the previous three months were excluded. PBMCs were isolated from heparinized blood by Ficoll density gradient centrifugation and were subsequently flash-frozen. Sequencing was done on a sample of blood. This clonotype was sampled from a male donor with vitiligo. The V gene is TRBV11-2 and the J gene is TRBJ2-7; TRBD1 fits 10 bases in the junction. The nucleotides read TGTGCCAGCAGCCGCGCCGGGACAGGGGTAACCTACGAGCAGTACTTC. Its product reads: CASSRAGTGVTYEQYF.